Listed below are T cell receptor beta chains from one sample, sequenced in a study of blood T cell repertoires in COVID-19. Sequencing used immunoSEQ multiplex PCR; TCRdb keeps in-frame clones, though not all of them. This table has 300,000 to 400,000 clones, around nine tenths appearing once. The sequenced sample was peripheral blood. All receptors come from a woman aged 18-30 years who had recovered from COVID-19. Each CDR3 is given with its conserved first and last residue. D genes are given only for firm matches.

TRBJ1-4 | TRBV5-6 | - | CASSLGTQLNEKLFF
TRBJ1-5 | TRBV19 | - | CASTLLGVQPQHF
TRBJ2-1 | TRBV11-3 | TRBD2 | CASSLVGSGRNEQFF
TRBJ2-4 | TRBV9 | - | CASSVEGTGVQNIQYF
TRBJ1-3 | TRBV20-1 | - | CSASWGSLSGNTIYF
TRBJ1-4 | TRBV19 | - | CASTSRQLSTNEKLFF
TRBJ1-4 | TRBV2 | - | CASSESTGWDEKLFF
TRBJ1-2 | TRBV4-3 | - | CASSQDSQGRNYGYTF
TRBJ1-2 | TRBV19 | - | CASSSAGIKNGYTF
TRBJ1-2 | TRBV2 | TRBD1 | CASSGMGQGYGYTF
TRBJ1-1 | TRBV11-3 | - | CASSPPPAGRTEAFF
TRBJ2-3 | TRBV4-3 | - | CASSPNVGVQDTQYF
TRBJ1-1 | TRBV10-2 | - | CASSEPRGRYEAFF
TRBJ1-1 | TRBV4-1 | - | CASSQDGRGPNTEAFF
TRBJ1-1 | TRBV19 | TRBD1 | CASSPTGGGYEAFF
TRBJ2-2 | TRBV12-5 | TRBD2 | CASGPTGLASNTGELFF
TRBJ1-2 | TRBV7-2 | TRBD1 | CASSLALTGAHGYTF
TRBJ2-3 | TRBV5-1 | - | CASSLFGDSGSTDTQYF
TRBJ1-2 | TRBV18 | TRBD1 | CASSPSDRAVYGYTF
TRBJ2-5 | TRBV3-1/TRBV3-2 | - | CASSLGGQETQYF
TRBJ2-2 | TRBV11-2 | - | CASSLWANGELFF
TRBJ1-4 | TRBV12-5 | TRBD1 | CASGATGDEKLFF
TRBJ1-1 | TRBV7-2 | - | CASSLDGRLNTEAFF
TRBJ1-1 | TRBV18 | - | CASSPNRVNTEAFF
TRBJ1-4 | TRBV4-3 | - | CASSRLPGQNEKLFF
TRBJ1-2 | TRBV28 | - | CASSPLAGRGSGYTF
TRBJ1-2 | TRBV3-1/TRBV3-2 | TRBD1 | CASSRTHGQAGGYTF
TRBJ1-5 | TRBV19 | TRBD1 | CASSLTGTPQPQHF
TRBJ2-3 | TRBV29-1 | TRBD2 | CRAAGGDTQYF
TRBJ1-1 | TRBV5-1 | - | CASSLAGTLMNTEAFF
TRBJ1-1 | TRBV20-1 | - | CSPGGGRAFF
TRBJ1-5 | TRBV19 | - | CASSRSGESNQPQHF
TRBJ1-5 | TRBV2 | TRBD1 | CASRPGTGPYVGQPQHF
TRBJ2-1 | TRBV6-6 | TRBD2 | CASSVREGLNEQFF
TRBJ2-1 | TRBV7-5 | - | CARLRLDNEQFF
TRBJ1-4 | TRBV3-1/TRBV3-2 | TRBD1 | CASSPGTGQRKLFF
TRBJ2-5 | TRBV5-4 | TRBD2 | CASSLAAGEGETQYF
TRBJ1-2 | TRBV27 | - | CASSLHRGQFYGYTF
TRBJ2-3 | TRBV7-6 | TRBD2 | CASSSLIAGARNTQYF
TRBJ2-2 | TRBV6-4 | - | CASSSLGAGELFF
TRBJ2-3 | TRBV10-1 | TRBD2 | CASSGGGRRTDTQYF
TRBJ2-5 | TRBV6-5 | - | CASSYHREETQYF
TRBJ2-3 | TRBV18 | - | CASSPIRDSFTDTQYF
TRBJ2-5 | TRBV9 | TRBD2 | CASSVGTSGSLRREETQYF
TRBJ1-2 | TRBV18 | TRBD1 | CASSPVGQDSYGYTF